Listed here are 17 T cell receptor beta chains from one sample, sequenced in a study of blood T cell repertoires in COVID-19. Sequenced by immunoSEQ multiplex PCR; TCRdb stores in-frame clones only, minus some. The sample lists fewer than 200,000 clones; around 86% were seen once. Sequencing was performed on peripheral blood. The receptors were gathered from a middle-aged man with active or convalescent COVID-19.

The rearrangement joins TRBV7-2 to TRBJ2-3; D uncertain. Deletions cut 1 base from V and 4 bases from J, with 15 bases between. Per germline, CDR1 SGHTA and CDR2 FQGNSA. There are 16 residues in the CDR3. For the CDR3, the DNA is TGTGCCAGCAGCTTAGGTCCGGGTATTTTTCCAGATACGCAGTATTTT. Protein product: CASSLGPGIFPDTQYF.

This clone was found once. The genes are TRBV7-9 and TRBJ1-1; D call uncertain. The CDR3 has 15 residues. V lost 5 bases and J 5 bases, leaving 18 bases between the germline ends. Germline CDR1 reads SEHNR; CDR2 reads FQNEAQ (reference sequence). CDR3 sequence (DNA): TGTGCCAGCAGCCGGGGAGACACATCTGGAACTGAAGCTTTCTTT. It translates to CASSRGDTSGTEAFF.

The chain links TRBV6-5 to TRBJ1-1; TRBD1 is a possible D gene (6 bases). The CDR3 has 14 amino acids. Germline V gives CDR1 MNHEY, CDR2 SVGAGI. The germline V and J ends were trimmed by 4 bases and 5 bases, with 14 bases remaining between them. The CDR3 region is CASSFTGWATEAFF. CDR3 nucleotides: TGTGCCAGCAGTTTCACAGGGTGGGCGACTGAAGCTTTCTTT.

This chain links TRBV28 with TRBJ2-5, with 9 nucleotides matching TRBD1. The CDR3 contains 14 residues. From germline, CDR1 is MDHEN and CDR2 SYDVKM. The J segment lost 4 bases and the V segment lost 4 bases, leaving 4 bases of the junction unmatched. In DNA form, the CDR3 reads TGTGCCAGCAGTTCCCGGGGACAGGGAGAGACCCAGTACTTC. Its translation is CASSSRGQGETQYF.

This clone was picked up a small number of times. The J gene is TRBJ2-2, the V gene TRBV28, with a tentative D call TRBD1 (5 bases). The CDR3 loop spans 16 amino acids. The germline V and J ends were trimmed by 6 bases and 6 bases, with 20 bases remaining between them. Germline loops: CDR1 MDHEN, CDR2 SYDVKM. The CDR3 reads CASSPPPWQGSGELFF. The CDR3 region has the DNA TGTGCCAGCAGCCCCCCCCCGTGGCAGGGATCCGGGGAGCTGTTTTTT.

CDR3 bases: TGTGCCAGCAGTTTCGTAGGGGACAATGAGCAGTTCTTC. It specifies CASSFVGDNEQFF. This chain links TRBV12-3 or TRBV12-4 with TRBJ2-1, with D perhaps matching TRBD1 (5 bases). The germline V and J ends were trimmed by 3 bases and 5 bases, with 8 bases remaining between them. This CDR3 contains 13 residues.

This clone has just a few counts. V and J are TRBV5-4 and TRBJ2-1, with TRBD2 identical over 9 bases. CDR3 length: 16 amino acids. V shed 0 bases and J 1 base; nucleotides not matched to a gene: 2. In germline, CDR1 is SGHNT, CDR2 YYREEE (reference sequence). The CDR3 DNA reads as TGTGCCAGCAGCTTGGGCGGGGGGGCATCCTACAATGAGCAGTTCTTC. It codes for CASSLGGGASYNEQFF.

V usage is TRBV11-3 and J usage is TRBJ2-2; possible D gene TRBD1, 6 bases. Germline CDR1 reads SGHNT; CDR2 reads YENEEA. This CDR3 spans 15 amino acids. The V end lost 3 bases, the J end lost 2 bases, and 10 bases lay between the germline ends. The DNA of the CDR3 is TGTGCCAGCAGCTTCTCACAGGGAAACACCGGGGAGCTGTTTTTT. Translated, it gives CASSFSQGNTGELFF.

The genes are TRBV19 and TRBJ2-2; 9 positions match TRBD1. The germline CDR1 and CDR2 sequences are LNHDA and SQIVND (reference sequence). There are 13 residues in the CDR3. Trimming took 5 bases from V and 9 from J; bases not matched to a gene: 4. CDR3 in DNA: TGTGCCAGTAGTGGTACAGGGGGCAGGGAGCTGTTTTTT. This codes for CASSGTGGRELFF.

The rearrangement links TRBV5-1 to TRBJ1-1, with TRBD1 matching over 7 bases. The CDR3 has 16 amino acids. The V gene end was trimmed by 6 bases and the J gene end by 1 base; junction bases not matched to a gene: 12. Germline CDR1 and CDR2: SGHRS and YFSETQ. CDR3 residues: CASTTGTAHKNTEAFF. As DNA, the CDR3 is TGCGCCAGCACCACAGGGACAGCACATAAGAACACTGAAGCTTTCTTT.

The V gene is TRBV5-5, the J gene TRBJ2-5, with D unresolved. Germline V gene lookup returns CDR1 SGHKS and CDR2 YYEKEE (reference sequence). Trimming left V 2 bases short and J 3 bases short, with 14 bases between. The CDR3 has 15 amino acids. The CDR3 region has the DNA TGTGCCAGCAGCTTATCCAGGTCTGGCAAAGAGACCCAGTACTTC. Encoded protein: CASSLSRSGKETQYF. The variable domain in full, with the rest retrieved from reference TRBV5-5 and TRBJ2-5, is DAGVTQSPTHLIKTRGQQVTLRCSPISGHKSVSWYQQVLGQGPQFIFQYYEKEERGRGNFPDRFSARQFPNYSSELNVNALLLGDSALYLCASSLSRSGKETQYFGPGTRLLVL.

The genes are TRBV12-3 or TRBV12-4 and TRBJ2-5, with D unresolved. The CDR3 has 11 amino acids. V shed 6 bases and J shed 3 bases, with 5 bases lying between them. Here the CDR3 DNA reads TGTGCCAGCAGGAACAAAGAGACCCAGTACTTC. Amino acid sequence: CASRNKETQYF.

The V call is TRBV15, the J call TRBJ2-1; no clear D. Germline CDR1 reads LNHNV; CDR2 reads YYDKDF (reference sequence). The length of the CDR3 is 12 residues. V lost 0 bases and J lost 7, with 4 bases in between. As DNA, the CDR3 is TGTGCCACCAGCAGAGATTTAAATGAGCAGTTCTTC. The encoded protein is CATSRDLNEQFF.

This clone showed up just a few times. The V call is TRBV21-1, the J call TRBJ1-6; TRBD1 is taken as the D call from the table, unchecked against the DNA. TRBV21-1 counts as a pseudogene. The length of the CDR3 is 15 residues. The DNA of the CDR3 is TGTGCCAGCAGCAAGCCCGACAGGGAATATTCACCCCTCCACTTT. Amino acid sequence: CASSKPDREYSPLHF.

The chain couples TRBV2 to TRBJ2-3, with TRBD2 matching over 10 bases. CDR3 length: 16 residues. CDR1 is SNHLY and CDR2 is FYNNEI in the germline V gene. The J segment lost 4 bases and the V segment lost 1 base, leaving 5 bases of the junction unmatched. This CDR3 reads CASSEVGLAVADTQYF. The CDR3 DNA is TGTGCCAGCAGTGAAGTCGGACTAGCGGTGGCAGATACGCAGTATTTT.

V gene TRBV6-2 or TRBV6-3 combines with J gene TRBJ1-2, with TRBD1 as a possible D gene (5 bases). V gave up 4 bases and J gave up 7 bases, with 16 bases separating them. The CDR3 sequence is 14 residues long. Germline-derived CDR1 and CDR2 are MNHEY and SVGEGT. CDR3 bases: TGTGCCAGCAGTTCCGCAGGGAACTCAGGTGGCTACACCTTC. This sequence encodes CASSSAGNSGGYTF.

V and J are TRBV14 and TRBJ1-6; a possible D gene is TRBD1 (6 bases). Trimming took off 2 bases at V and 5 bases at J, with 22 bases between the two ends. The germline V gene encodes CDR1 SGHDN and CDR2 FVKESK. The CDR3 covers 19 residues. The DNA of the CDR3 is TGTGCCAGCAGCCAAAGGAACAGGGTGACTTACGGGCATAATTCACCCCTCCACTTT. Protein sequence: CASSQRNRVTYGHNSPLHF.